This TCR beta chain was profiled in a study of identical twins. CDR3 length: 12 amino acids. CDR1 SGHVT and CDR2 SQSDAQ come from the germline V gene. In its sample, this clonotype was seen a few times. The antigen is undetermined. TCRdb reprocessed the 5' RACE reads via MiXCR and lists one record per CDR3 protein. The sample records a few hundred thousand distinct CDR3 sequences, about 18% being singletons. Notes on the study in general: Beta out-of-frame sequences showed weaker excess sharing between twins. Twin pairs' shared out-of-frame alpha sequences were enriched in low generation probability.

The clonotype originates from a man aged 45 to 65 in good health. The specimen sequenced was naive T cells sorted from blood. V gene TRBV7-4 combines with J gene TRBJ2-1; maybe TRBD1 (7 bases). The CDR3 coding sequence is TGTCATTGCGGGACAGAGAAAAATGAGCAGTTCTTC. Its protein is CHCGTEKNEQFF.